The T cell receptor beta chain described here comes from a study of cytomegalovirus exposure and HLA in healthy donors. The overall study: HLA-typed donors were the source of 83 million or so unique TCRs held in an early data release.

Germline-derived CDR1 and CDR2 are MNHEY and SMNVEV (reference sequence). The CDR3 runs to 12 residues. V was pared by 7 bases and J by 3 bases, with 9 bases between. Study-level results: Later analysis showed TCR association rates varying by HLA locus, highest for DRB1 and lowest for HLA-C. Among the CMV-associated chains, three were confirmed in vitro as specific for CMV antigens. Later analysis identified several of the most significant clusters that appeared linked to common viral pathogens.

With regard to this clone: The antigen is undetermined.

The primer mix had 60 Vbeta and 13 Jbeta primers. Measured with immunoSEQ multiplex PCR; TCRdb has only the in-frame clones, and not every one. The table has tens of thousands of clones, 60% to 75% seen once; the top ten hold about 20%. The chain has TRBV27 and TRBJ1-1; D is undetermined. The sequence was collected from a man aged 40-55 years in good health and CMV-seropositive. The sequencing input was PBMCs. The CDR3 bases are TGTGCCAGCATATCCGCGGACACTGAAGCTTTCTTT. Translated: CASISADTEAFF.